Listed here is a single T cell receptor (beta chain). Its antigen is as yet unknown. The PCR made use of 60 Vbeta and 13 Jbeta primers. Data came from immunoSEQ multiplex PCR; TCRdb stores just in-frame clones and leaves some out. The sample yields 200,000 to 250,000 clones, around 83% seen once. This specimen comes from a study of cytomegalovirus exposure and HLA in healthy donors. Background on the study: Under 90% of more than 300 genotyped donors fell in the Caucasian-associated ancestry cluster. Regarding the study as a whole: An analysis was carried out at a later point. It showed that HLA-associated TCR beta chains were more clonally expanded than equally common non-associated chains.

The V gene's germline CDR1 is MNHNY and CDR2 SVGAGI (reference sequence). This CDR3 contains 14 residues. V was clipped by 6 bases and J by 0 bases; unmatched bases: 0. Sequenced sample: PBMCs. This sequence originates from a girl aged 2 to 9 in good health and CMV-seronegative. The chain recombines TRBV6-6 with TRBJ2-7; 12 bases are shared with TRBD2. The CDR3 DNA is TGTGCCAGCAGGACTAGCGGGAGCTCCTACGAGCAGTACTTC. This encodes CASRTSGSSYEQYF.